Listed here are 4 T cell receptor beta chains from one sample, sequenced in a study of blood T cell repertoires in COVID-19. Measured with immunoSEQ multiplex PCR; TCRdb has only the in-frame clones, and not every one. The sample comprises 150,000 to 200,000 clones, around 86% of which are singletons, and about 6.5% rests with the top ten. Sequencing was done on a sample of peripheral blood. These TCRs come from a woman aged 80 or older in a cohort sampled during active or convalescent COVID-19.

The chain combines TRBV7-9 with TRBJ1-2, with D possibly matching TRBD1 (5 bases). From germline, CDR1 is SEHNR and CDR2 FQNEAQ (reference sequence). CDR3 length: 14 amino acids. V was shortened by 7 bases and J by 10 bases, with 22 bases between the two germline ends. CDR3 loop: CASTGSGGTGAYTF. CDR3 nucleotide sequence: TGTGCCAGCACCGGATCGGGGGGGACCGGAGCCTACACCTTC.

The chain combines TRBV20-1 with TRBJ2-1; 7 bases agree with TRBD2. CDR3 size: 11 residues. With 4 bases clipped from V and 8 bases from J, the junction kept 2 bases outside the gene matches. Looked up from germline, CDR1 is DFQATT and CDR2 is SNEGSKA (reference sequence). CDR3 sequence reads: CSATAGHEQFF. The CDR3 DNA reads TGCAGTGCTACAGCGGGGCATGAGCAGTTCTTC.

This clone has just one count. The rearrangement uses TRBV3-1 (or the pseudogene TRBV3-2) and TRBJ1-1, with D possibly matching TRBD1 (5 bases). CDR1 is LGHDT, CDR2 YNNKEL, per germline (reference sequence). Between the trimmed V and J ends, which lost 6 bases and 0 bases, there was a span of 14 bases. The CDR3 is made up of 15 amino acids. The CDR3 bases are TGTGCCAGCAGTCCGATGGGAGGGGTGAACACTGAAGCTTTCTTT. Its translation is CASSPMGGVNTEAFF.

The CDR3 reads CASSLRGGAKVTQYF. CDR3 DNA sequence: TGTGCCAGCAGCTTGCGCGGGGGAGCTAAAGTTACGCAGTATTTT. The J gene is TRBJ2-3, the V gene TRBV5-4; 7 positions agree with TRBD2. The CDR3 loop spans 15 amino acids. With 1 base clipped from V and 8 bases from J, the junction kept 10 bases outside the gene matches. The germline V gene has CDR1 SGHNT and CDR2 YYREEE (reference sequence).